Following are 25 T cell receptor beta chains from one sample sequenced in a study of blood T cell repertoires in COVID-19. Generated by immunoSEQ multiplex PCR, the TCRdb table keeps only in-frame clones and is missing some. Among 250,000 to 350,000 clones listed, about 92% were seen once. Sequenced material: PBMCs or T cells enriched from blood (not recorded which). These receptors came from a woman aged 25 to 39 who had recovered from COVID-19.

This clone was seen more than once but under ten times. CDR3 residues: CASSVGLEVGELFF. CDR3 in DNA: TGTGCCAGCAGCGTGGGACTGGAGGTCGGGGAGCTGTTTTTT. The genes are TRBV13 and TRBJ2-2; D is possibly TRBD2 (6 bases). There are 14 residues in the CDR3. The germline CDR1 and CDR2 sequences are PRHDT and FYEKMQ (reference sequence). Trimming took off 5 bases at V and 7 bases at J, with 14 bases between the two ends.

The J gene is TRBJ1-2, the V gene TRBV5-4; 8 bases agree with TRBD1. The CDR3 has 13 residues. Germline CDR1 SGHNT, CDR2 YYREEE (reference sequence). V shed 4 bases, J shed 3 bases, and the junction held 2 bases outside the gene matches. The CDR3 sequence: CASSKDRDYGYTF. The CDR3 DNA sequence: TGTGCCAGCAGCAAGGACAGGGACTATGGCTACACCTTC.

The CDR3 protein is CASSDEGEGGSGELFF. The DNA for the CDR3 is TGTGCCAGCAGTGACGAAGGGGAGGGCGGATCCGGGGAGCTGTTTTTT. The rearrangement joins TRBV6-1 to TRBJ2-2, with 7 bases identical to TRBD2. This CDR3 is built from 16 residues. Germline CDR1 MNHNS, CDR2 SASEGT. The junction had 10 bases not matched to a gene; V was cut back by 3 bases and J by 6 bases.

The rearrangement uses TRBV7-2 and TRBJ2-5, with D possibly matching TRBD1 (6 bases). This CDR3 has 13 amino acids. Germline lookup yields CDR1 SGHTA and CDR2 FQGNSA. Trimming took off 6 bases at V and 5 bases at J, with 13 bases between the two ends. For the CDR3, the DNA is TGTGCCAGCAGTTATCAGGGGTCCGAGACCCAGTACTTC. It specifies CASSYQGSETQYF.

V is TRBV6-2 or TRBV6-3 and J is TRBJ2-2; 10 bases map to TRBD2. Germline V gene sequence: CDR1 MNHEY, CDR2 SVGEGT. The trim removed 5 bases at V and 3 bases at J, leaving 3 bases unmatched. The CDR3 is made up of 15 amino acids. Here the CDR3 reads CASSLAGADTGELFF. As DNA, the CDR3 is TGTGCCAGCAGTCTAGCGGGAGCTGACACCGGGGAGCTGTTTTTT.

This rearrangement joins TRBV6-4 to TRBJ2-2; 14 bases are shared with TRBD2. This CDR3 has 17 residues. V was clipped by 6 bases and J by 3 bases; unmatched bases: 6. Germline lookup yields CDR1 MRHNA and CDR2 SNTAGT. The CDR3 loop is CASRRLAGGADTGELFF. The CDR3 nucleotides are TGTGCCAGCAGAAGACTAGCGGGAGGGGCCGACACCGGGGAGCTGTTTTTT.

The chain links TRBV29-1 to TRBJ2-3, with TRBD2 identical over 7 bases. Looked up from germline, CDR1 is SQVTM and CDR2 is ANQGSEA. V trimming: 3 bases; J trimming: 2 bases; junction bases outside the gene matches: 5. The CDR3 extends over 14 amino acids. For the CDR3, the DNA is TGCAGCGTTGAGGGGGGGGATGCCACAGATACGCAGTATTTT. Translating it yields CSVEGGDATDTQYF.

Of note for this clone: An end of the junction does not agree with germline; a read error may underlie this. The V gene is TRBV7-7, the J gene TRBJ2-5, with TRBD2 matching 15 bases. CDR3 length: 16 residues. Germline CDR1 is SSHAT and CDR2 is FNYEAQ (reference sequence). This CDR3 is CASSPGLAGGGETQYF. CDR3 in DNA: TGTGCTAGCAGCCCGGGACTAGCGGGAGGAGGGGAGACCCAGTACTTC.

CDR3 amino acids: CSVDRGHDEQYF. The CDR3 DNA reads TGCAGCGTGGACAGGGGGCACGACGAGCAGTACTTC. V usage is TRBV29-1 and J usage is TRBJ2-7; 11 bases are a match to TRBD1. With V trimmed by 6 bases and J by 5 bases, 3 bases remained unmatched. Germline CDR1 SQVTM, CDR2 ANQGSEA. The length of the CDR3 is 12 residues.

The chain carries TRBV10-3 and TRBJ2-7; 14 bases line up with TRBD2. Germline CDR1 is ENHRY and CDR2 is SYGVKD. The V and J ends lost 10 bases and 3 bases, in that order; junction bases with no gene match: 2. The CDR3 has 13 amino acids. The CDR3 here is CATGLAGGYEQYF. CDR3 in DNA: TGTGCCACAGGACTAGCGGGGGGCTACGAGCAGTACTTC.

The chain couples TRBV6-9 to TRBJ1-1; 8 nucleotides match TRBD1. The germline gives CDR1 MNHGY, CDR2 SVAAGI. With 4 bases clipped from V and 8 bases from J, the junction kept 12 bases outside the gene matches. This CDR3 region has 15 residues. CDR3 in DNA: TGTGCCAGCAGTTCCGCCCAGGGGGCGAATTCCGAAGCTTTCTTT. It translates to CASSSAQGANSEAFF.

The rearrangement links TRBV10-3 to TRBJ2-2; TRBD2 matches at 8 bases. CDR3 length: 16 amino acids. The J segment lost 1 base and the V segment lost 2 bases, leaving 3 bases of the junction unmatched. Germline V gene data show CDR1 as ENHRY and CDR2 as SYGVKD. CDR3 protein: CAISESGGLNTGELFF. The CDR3 DNA sequence: TGTGCCATCAGTGAGAGCGGGGGCCTGAACACCGGGGAGCTGTTTTTT.

The chain links TRBV7-6 to TRBJ2-5, with a weak D call TRBD2 (5 bases). The germline V gene has CDR1 SGHVS and CDR2 FNYEAQ. The V end was cut by 2 bases, the J end by 1 base, with 26 bases between. There are 20 residues in the CDR3. The CDR3 DNA follows: TGTGCCAGCAGCTTACCCCCCCTGGCGGGCGGCGTGGGCTTCCAAGAGACCCAGTACTTC. Protein product: CASSLPPLAGGVGFQETQYF. Filled out from reference TRBV7-6 and TRBJ2-5, the complete variable domain reads GAGVSQSPRYKVTKRGQDVALRCDPISGHVSLYWYRQALGQGPEFLTYFNYEAQQDKSGLPNDRFSAERPEGSISTLTIQRTEQRDSAMYRCASSLPPLAGGVGFQETQYFGPGTRLLVL.

A single count supports this clone. The chain combines TRBV6-5 with TRBJ1-2, with D hard to call. The CDR3 has 14 amino acids. Between the trimmed V and J ends, which lost 0 bases and 8 bases, there was a span of 13 bases. CDR1 and CDR2 from the germline V gene are MNHEY and SVGAGI. This CDR3 reads CASSYSSRAGGYTF. CDR3 DNA sequence: TGTGCCAGCAGTTACTCGAGCCGGGCGGGGGGCTACACCTTC.

CDR3 sequence: CASSVTGNYEQYF. DNA for the CDR3: TGTGCCAGCAGCGTCACAGGGAATTACGAGCAGTACTTC. The chain has TRBV9 and TRBJ2-7; TRBD1 might be the D (6 bases). V gave up 2 bases and J gave up 4 bases, with 10 bases separating them. Germline CDR1 is SGDLS and CDR2 is YYNGEE. The CDR3 length is 13 residues.

The rearrangement joins TRBV6-5 to TRBJ1-2; 7 nucleotides match TRBD1. Germline loops: CDR1 MNHEY, CDR2 SVGAGI. The CDR3 covers 15 residues. V dropped 6 bases and J dropped 4; count of bases not matched to a gene: 11. In nucleotides, the CDR3 is TGTGCCAGCAGAGATACAGGGGCGCTTAGCTATGGCTACACCTTC. Translation: CASRDTGALSYGYTF.

This clone was recorded once. This chain joins TRBV7-9 and TRBJ2-7; a possible D gene is TRBD2 (6 bases). Trimming took off 4 bases at V and 3 bases at J, with 22 bases between the two ends. The CDR3 sequence is 17 residues long. The germline V gene has CDR1 SEHNR and CDR2 FQNEAQ (reference sequence). CDR3 sequence reads: CASSYLGGDTIVYEQYF. Here the CDR3 DNA reads TGTGCCAGCAGCTACCTAGGAGGGGATACTATAGTCTACGAGCAGTACTTC.

The chain recombines TRBV28 with TRBJ1-1, with no clear D. V lost 7 bases to trimming and J lost 1 base, with 16 bases between them. The V gene's germline CDR1 is MDHEN and CDR2 SYDVKM. This CDR3 region has 15 residues. The CDR3 protein is CASTLRSIQNTEAFF. CDR3 DNA: TGTGCCAGCACCTTACGAAGTATACAGAACACTGAAGCTTTCTTT. The whole variable domain, filled in from reference TRBV28 and TRBJ1-1, reads DVKVTQSSRYLVKRTGEKVFLECVQDMDHENMFWYRQDPGLGLRLIYFSYDVKMKEKGDIPEGYSVSREKKERFSLILESASTNQTSMYLCASTLRSIQNTEAFFGQGTRLTVV.

This clone was picked up one time. This rearrangement joins TRBV30 to TRBJ2-4; D not certain. V was pared by 1 base and J by 0 bases, with 10 bases between. Germline CDR1 is GTSNPN and CDR2 is SVGIG (reference sequence). This CDR3 has 15 amino acids. CDR3 loop: CAWSDGGLAKNIQYF. Written as DNA, the CDR3 is TGTGCCTGGAGTGATGGCGGTTTAGCCAAAAACATTCAGTACTTC.

The rearrangement uses TRBV20-1 and TRBJ2-5; 7 positions agree with TRBD1. The CDR3 consists of 15 residues. Germline trimming cut 3 bases from V and 5 bases from J; bases unmatched to any gene: 12. Looked up from germline, CDR1 is DFQATT and CDR2 is SNEGSKA (reference sequence). CDR3 nucleotides: TGCAGTGCTAGTCTAAGGGGGCGCATCGCCGAGACCCAGTACTTC. Its protein is CSASLRGRIAETQYF.

The rearrangement joins TRBV6-5 to TRBJ1-1; 11 bases align to TRBD1. In germline, CDR1 is MNHEY, CDR2 SVGAGI. Trimming cost V 5 bases and J 8 bases; bases outside gene matches: 4. The CDR3 loop spans 13 amino acids. The CDR3 DNA reads as TGTGCCAGCAGTACGGGACAGGGGGAAGAAGCTTTCTTT. This sequence encodes CASSTGQGEEAFF.

The chain joins TRBV7-2 to TRBJ1-3, with TRBD1 matching 7 bases. Germline CDR1 reads SGHTA; CDR2 reads FQGNSA. V lost 3 bases and J lost 0; bases outside the gene matches: 2. The CDR3 loop spans 15 amino acids. DNA of the CDR3: TGTGCCAGCAGCTTCCAGGGGGGCTCTGGAAACACCATATATTTT. The encoded protein is CASSFQGGSGNTIYF. Combining the CDR3 with reference TRBV7-2 and TRBJ1-3 gives the whole variable domain GAGVSQSPSNKVTEKGKDVELRCDPISGHTALYWYRQSLGQGLEFLIYFQGNSAPDKSGLPSDRFSAERTGGSVSTLTIQRTQQEDSAVYLCASSFQGGSGNTIYFGEGSWLTVV.

The V and J genes are TRBV6-5 and TRBJ2-7; 8 nucleotides agree with TRBD1. The V gene's germline CDR1 is MNHEY and CDR2 SVGAGI. Trimming at V came to 2 bases and at J to 7 bases, leaving 4 bases not matched to a gene. The CDR3 extends over 13 amino acids. The DNA for the CDR3 is TGTGCCAGCAGTTACGGACAGGGCTGGGAGCAGTACTTC. It translates to CASSYGQGWEQYF.

The gene calls are TRBV18 and TRBJ1-2; 7 nucleotides match TRBD1. This CDR3 is built from 18 residues. The germline CDR1 and CDR2 sequences are KGHSH and LQKENI. V shed 3 bases, J shed 7 bases, and the junction held 20 bases outside the gene matches. In nucleotides, the CDR3 is TGTGCCAGCTCACCGCCCGGGACAGCGAACCTCTGGACCTCTGGCTACACCTTC. This sequence encodes CASSPPGTANLWTSGYTF.

The genes are TRBV11-3 and TRBJ2-2, with TRBD1 matching 7 bases. Germline assignment: CDR1 SGHNT and CDR2 YENEEA. This CDR3 has 19 residues. Trimming took 1 base from V and 2 from J; bases not matched to a gene: 13. The CDR3 DNA sequence: TGTGCCAGCAGCTTAGGATCCCATTGGGGACAGCGTAACACCGGGGAGCTGTTTTTT. This sequence encodes CASSLGSHWGQRNTGELFF.